These 23 T cell receptor beta chains were all obtained from the same sample, sequenced in a study of identical twins (dated by TCRdb to about 2016). Library creation used 5' RACE. This sample was sequenced with an Illumina HiSeq 2000. TCRdb passed the public sequencing reads through fastp at Q25 and MiXCR, retaining productive beta sequences. When rows share a CDR3 protein, they turn into one entry using the most common DNA and genes. In all, the sample holds 1.5 million to 2 million distinct CDR3 sequences, and about 32% of those were seen once. 0.25% to 0.3% of the sample comes from the top ten. Sample: cord blood. Receptors were obtained from a newborn girl in good health.

The CDR3 loop reads CASSHGQGPYNEQFF. In DNA, the CDR3 is TGCGCCAGCAGCCACGGACAGGGCCCCTACAATGAGCAGTTCTTC. The V call is TRBV5-1, the J call TRBJ2-1; the match to TRBD1 covers 8 bases. The CDR3 extends over 15 amino acids. With V trimmed by 4 bases and J by 2 bases, 5 bases remained unmatched. Germline loops: CDR1 SGHRS, CDR2 YFSETQ.

This clonotype has ten or more counts. The chain has TRBV29-1 and TRBJ1-2; D uncertain. The CDR3 totals 14 residues. The germline V and J ends were trimmed by 5 bases and 0 bases, with 13 bases remaining between them. CDR1 is SQVTM, CDR2 ANQGSEA, per germline. CDR3 DNA: TGCAGCGTTTCCTCGAACGGAGCTAACTATGGCTACACCTTC. This gives the protein CSVSSNGANYGYTF.

Regarding this clonotype: Germline and junction disagree at one end, which may indicate a read error. J is TRBJ2-1 and V is TRBV20-1; 9 bases match TRBD1. This CDR3 comprises 14 residues. CDR1 and CDR2 (germline): DFQATT, SNEGSKA (reference sequence). The CDR3 here is CSARLGTGYNGQFF. The CDR3, as DNA: TGCAGTGCTAGACTGGGGACAGGGTATAATGGGCAGTTCTTC.

Only a few counts were recorded for this clonotype. CDR3 loop: CASSRTGKIVGEKLFF. The CDR3 DNA reads as TGCGCCAGCAGTAGGACAGGGAAGATCGTTGGTGAAAAACTGTTTTTT. V and J are TRBV5-1 and TRBJ1-4; 8 positions agree with TRBD1. J lost 7 bases, V lost 5 bases, and 13 bases had no gene match. The CDR3 is 16 amino acids. In germline, CDR1 is SGHRS, CDR2 YFSETQ.

The chain carries TRBV6-1 and TRBJ2-5; weak D call: TRBD1 (6 bases). The J call may be faulty, since TRBJ2-7 better matches the DNA end. CDR1 and CDR2 from the germline V gene are MNHNS and SASEGT. The CDR3 sequence is 13 residues long. CDR3 DNA sequence: TGTGCCAGTCTACAGGGAGTCGCCTACGAGCAGTACTTC. Its protein is CASLQGVAYEQYF.

This chain links TRBV18 with TRBJ2-3; 12 bases map to TRBD2. The CDR3 runs to 15 residues. CDR1 is KGHSH, CDR2 LQKENI, per germline. J lost 0 bases, V lost 8 bases, and 3 bases had no gene match. CDR3 nucleotide sequence: TGTGCCAGCCGGACTAGCGGGATTAGCACAGATACGCAGTATTTT. Protein sequence: CASRTSGISTDTQYF.

This clonotype was detected a few times. V usage is TRBV20-1 and J usage is TRBJ2-1; 9 nucleotides match TRBD2. V shed 1 base and J 4 bases; nucleotides not matched to a gene: 5. Germline CDR1 DFQATT, CDR2 SNEGSKA (reference sequence). This CDR3 is 15 amino acids long. Here the CDR3 DNA reads TGCAGTGCTAGAGTGAGGCTAGCGGGATACAATGAGCAGTTCTTC. It translates to CSARVRLAGYNEQFF.

This clonotype was counted between two and nine times. V and J are TRBV6-5 and TRBJ2-5; D is undetermined. V was shortened by 2 bases and J by 4 bases, with 11 bases between the two germline ends. The CDR3 extends over 14 amino acids. Germline-derived CDR1 and CDR2 are MNHEY and SVGAGI. The CDR3 region has the DNA TGTGCCAGCAGTTACGGCCGGTTAAGAGAGACCCAGTACTTC. Translated: CASSYGRLRETQYF.

This clonotype has just a few counts. V is TRBV7-2 and J is TRBJ1-6, with a weak D call TRBD1 (6 bases). The CDR3 spans 15 residues. The germline gives CDR1 SGHTA, CDR2 FQGNSA. The V gene lost 2 bases and the J gene lost 9 bases, with 14 bases spanning the gap. In DNA, the CDR3 is TGTGCCAGCAGCTTATCGGGGGGCTCAGGTTCACCCCTCCACTTT. It specifies CASSLSGGSGSPLHF.

With respect to this clonotype: The conserved closing phenylalanine or tryptophan is absent in this CDR3, likely reflecting a read error. The DNA is omitted, as the CDR3 cannot be located on it reliably, and the CDR3 follows TCRdb's listing. The genes are TRBV12-3 or TRBV12-4 and TRBJ2-3; the table's TRBD2 call for D was not verified on the DNA. The CDR3 is 14 amino acids long, termini counted. CDR3 protein: CASSLGLRADAEYS.

The chain uses TRBV6-5 and TRBJ2-3, with TRBD2 identical over 9 bases. The CDR3 is 19 residues long. V trimming: 3 bases; J trimming: 2 bases; junction bases outside the gene matches: 15. In germline, CDR1 is MNHEY, CDR2 SVGAGI. CDR3 region: CASSYPHPIAGENTDTQYF. CDR3 in DNA: TGTGCCAGCAGTTATCCCCACCCGATAGCGGGGGAAAACACAGATACGCAGTATTTT.

The rearrangement links TRBV27 to TRBJ2-2, with a possible D match to TRBD2 (6 bases). CDR1 is MNHEY, CDR2 SMNVEV, per germline (reference sequence). Trimming removed 2 bases at V and 6 bases at J, with 16 bases between. The CDR3 runs 16 residues. CDR3 in amino acids: CASSLGGTGYSGELFF. In nucleotides, the CDR3 is TGTGCCAGCAGTTTAGGGGGGACGGGTTATTCCGGGGAGCTGTTTTTT.

This chain joins TRBV5-1 and TRBJ1-1; D might be TRBD1 (5 bases). CDR1 SGHRS and CDR2 YFSETQ come from the germline V gene. The ends were cut back, 0 bases at V and 1 base at J, with 10 bases in the middle. This CDR3 is built from 15 residues. CDR3 sequence: CASSLEPGTNTEAFF. CDR3 nucleotide sequence: TGCGCCAGCAGCTTGGAACCGGGGACGAACACTGAAGCTTTCTTT.

The chain combines TRBV20-1 with TRBJ1-2, with D unresolved. Germline V gene sequence: CDR1 DFQATT, CDR2 SNEGSKA (reference sequence). Trimming cost V 0 bases and J 4 bases, with 9 bases left between them. The CDR3 length is 13 residues. Here the CDR3 reads CSAREESVYGYTF. The CDR3 DNA reads as TGCAGTGCTAGAGAGGAGTCGGTCTATGGCTACACCTTC.

This clonotype was recorded a few times. CDR3 in amino acids: CASSLFEPPGAKNIQYF. In DNA form, the CDR3 reads TGTGCCAGCAGCTTATTCGAGCCACCGGGAGCCAAAAACATTCAGTACTTC. The chain couples TRBV7-9 to TRBJ2-4, with unresolved D. The CDR3 covers 17 residues. Germline lookup yields CDR1 SEHNR and CDR2 FQNEAQ (reference sequence). The V end was cut by 2 bases, the J end by 0 bases, with 14 bases between.

This clonotype appeared a few times. The chain links TRBV6-6 to TRBJ2-7, with 8 bases matching TRBD1. The CDR3 loop spans 15 amino acids. Germline trimming cut 2 bases from V and 7 bases from J; bases unmatched to any gene: 10. From germline, CDR1 is MNHNY and CDR2 SVGAGI (reference sequence). This CDR3 is CASSYAGQATSEQYF. Here the CDR3 DNA reads TGTGCCAGCAGTTACGCGGGACAGGCCACCTCTGAGCAGTACTTC.

This clonotype has a handful of counts. This chain uses TRBV27 with TRBJ1-1; D might be TRBD1 (6 bases). The CDR3 is 14 amino acids. Germline V gene lookup returns CDR1 MNHEY and CDR2 SMNVEV (reference sequence). V was clipped by 3 bases and J by 3 bases, with 11 bases between them. The chain's CDR3 is CASSFEGVHTEAFF. The CDR3 region has the DNA TGTGCCAGCAGTTTCGAGGGGGTACACACTGAAGCTTTCTTT.

The V and J genes are TRBV12-3 or TRBV12-4 and TRBJ2-1, with D maybe TRBD2 (5 bases). The CDR3 length is 15 residues. V lost 4 bases and J lost 5, with 15 bases in between. The CDR3 reads CASSSGGLLNNEQFF. CDR3 nucleotide sequence: TGTGCCAGCAGTTCAGGCGGGCTTCTAAACAATGAGCAGTTCTTC.

This clonotype was counted a few times. The genes are TRBV10-2 and TRBJ2-5; D is ambiguous. Germline CDR1 WSHSY, CDR2 SAAADI. The CDR3 has 12 residues. Trimming took off 3 bases at V and 4 bases at J, with 6 bases between the two ends. CDR3 loop: CASSDITETQYF. Written as DNA, the CDR3 is TGCGCCAGCAGTGATATCACAGAGACCCAGTACTTC.

The chain uses TRBV20-1 and TRBJ2-5; 9 bases are a match to TRBD2. The CDR3 has 15 amino acids. Germline V gives CDR1 DFQATT, CDR2 SNEGSKA (reference sequence). Unmatched junction bases numbered 12, after V lost 6 bases and J lost 4 bases. Written as DNA, the CDR3 is TGCAGTGCCGCCGAATTAGCGGGGGATAGAGAGACCCAGTACTTC. Its translation is CSAAELAGDRETQYF.

This clonotype has only a few counts. This chain's CDR3 is CASSLRGLESYEQYF. The CDR3 region has the DNA TGCGCCAGCAGCTTGAGGGGACTAGAATCCTACGAGCAGTACTTC. The V gene is TRBV5-1, the J gene TRBJ2-7; 8 nucleotides line up with TRBD2. Germline-derived CDR1 and CDR2 are SGHRS and YFSETQ. The CDR3 runs to 15 residues. V lost 1 base and J lost 1; bases outside the gene matches: 4.

There are a few counts of this clonotype. The chain has TRBV2 and TRBJ1-6, with 12 nucleotides matching TRBD1. Germline lookup yields CDR1 SNHLY and CDR2 FYNNEI. V gave up 6 bases and J gave up 4 bases; unmatched junction bases: 7. The CDR3 has 17 residues. The CDR3 DNA sequence: TGTGCCAGCAGGCGGGACAGGGGGCGAGGATATAATTCACCCCTCCACTTT. Translating it yields CASRRDRGRGYNSPLHF.

J is TRBJ1-1 and V is TRBV20-1; D is perhaps TRBD1 (5 bases). Germline CDR1 is DFQATT and CDR2 is SNEGSKA (reference sequence). Between the trimmed V and J ends, which lost 3 bases and 1 base, there was a span of 21 bases. The length of the CDR3 is 17 residues. The CDR3 coding sequence is TGCAGTGCTAGCGGGGGGAGGAGAGTGAACAAGAACACTGAAGCTTTCTTT. Its translation is CSASGGRRVNKNTEAFF.